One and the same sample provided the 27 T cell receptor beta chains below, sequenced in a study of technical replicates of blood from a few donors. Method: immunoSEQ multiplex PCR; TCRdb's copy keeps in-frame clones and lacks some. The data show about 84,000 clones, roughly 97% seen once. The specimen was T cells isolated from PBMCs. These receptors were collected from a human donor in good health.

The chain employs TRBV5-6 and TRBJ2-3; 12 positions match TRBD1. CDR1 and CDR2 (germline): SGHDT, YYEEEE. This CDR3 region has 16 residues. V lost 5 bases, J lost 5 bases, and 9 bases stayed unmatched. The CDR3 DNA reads TGTGCCAGCAGTTCCAACCGGGACAGGGGGCAAGATACGCAGTATTTT. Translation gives CASSSNRDRGQDTQYF.

CDR3 protein: CSVVSDGYTF. The CDR3 DNA sequence: TGCAGCGTTGTCTCTGATGGCTACACCTTC. The V and J genes are TRBV29-1 and TRBJ1-2; no definite D call. This CDR3 has 10 residues. Germline assignment: CDR1 SQVTM and CDR2 ANQGSEA. V was shortened by 4 bases and J by 6 bases, with 6 bases between the two germline ends.

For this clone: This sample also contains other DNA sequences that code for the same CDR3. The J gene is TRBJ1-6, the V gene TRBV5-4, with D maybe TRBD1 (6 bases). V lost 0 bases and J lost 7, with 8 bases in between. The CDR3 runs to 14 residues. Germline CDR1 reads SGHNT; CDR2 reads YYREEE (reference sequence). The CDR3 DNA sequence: TGTGCCAGCAGCTTGGAACAGGGAAATTCACCCCTCCACTTT. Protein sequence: CASSLEQGNSPLHF. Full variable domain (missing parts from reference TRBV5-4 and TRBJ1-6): ETGVTQSPTHLIKTRGQQVTLRCSSQSGHNTVSWYQQALGQGPQFIFQYYREEENGRGNFPPRFSGLQFPNYSSELNVNALELDDSALYLCASSLEQGNSPLHFGNGTRLTVT.

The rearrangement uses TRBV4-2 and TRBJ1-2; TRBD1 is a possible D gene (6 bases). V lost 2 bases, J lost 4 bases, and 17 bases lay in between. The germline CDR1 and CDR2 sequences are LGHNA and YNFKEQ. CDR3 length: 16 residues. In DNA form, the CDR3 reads TGTGCCAGCAGCCAATTGGGGGGGGCCCGGGGCTATGGCTACACCTTC. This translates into CASSQLGGARGYGYTF.

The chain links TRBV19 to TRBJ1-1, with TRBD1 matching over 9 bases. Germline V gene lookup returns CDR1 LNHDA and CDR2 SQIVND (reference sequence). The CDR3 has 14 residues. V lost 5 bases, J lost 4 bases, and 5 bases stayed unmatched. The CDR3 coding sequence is TGTGCCAGTAGTGGGACAGGGTTCACCACTGAAGCTTTCTTT. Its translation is CASSGTGFTTEAFF.

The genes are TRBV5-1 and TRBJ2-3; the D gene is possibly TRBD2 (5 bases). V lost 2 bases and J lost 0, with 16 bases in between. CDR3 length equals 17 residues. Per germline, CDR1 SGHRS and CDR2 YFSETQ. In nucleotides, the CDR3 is TGCGCCAGCAGCTTTAAGTTCGGGGAATTTAGCACAGATACGCAGTATTTT. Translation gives CASSFKFGEFSTDTQYF.

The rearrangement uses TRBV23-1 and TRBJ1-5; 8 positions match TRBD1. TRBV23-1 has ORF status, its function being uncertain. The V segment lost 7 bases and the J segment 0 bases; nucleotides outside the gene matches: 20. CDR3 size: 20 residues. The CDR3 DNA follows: TGCGCCAGCAACCACGGTCCCCGGAACAGGGGGGACCTTAGCAATCAGCCCCAGCATTTT. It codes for CASNHGPRNRGDLSNQPQHF.

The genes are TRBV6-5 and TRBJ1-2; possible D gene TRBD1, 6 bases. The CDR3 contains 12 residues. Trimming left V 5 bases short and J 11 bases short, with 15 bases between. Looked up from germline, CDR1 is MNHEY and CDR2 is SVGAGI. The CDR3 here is CASSQQGPEYTF. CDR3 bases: TGTGCCAGCAGTCAACAGGGTCCGGAGTACACCTTC.

CDR3 amino acids: CASSLAAGNQPQHF. DNA of the CDR3: TGTGCCAGCAGCTTAGCTGCAGGGAATCAGCCCCAGCATTTT. J is TRBJ1-5 and V is TRBV7-9; D perhaps matches TRBD1 (5 bases). Germline V gene sequence: CDR1 SEHNR, CDR2 FQNEAQ (reference sequence). CDR3 size: 14 residues. V dropped 0 bases and J dropped 4 bases, with 7 bases sitting between them. The full variable domain, completed using reference TRBV7-9 and TRBJ1-5, is DTGVSQNPRHKITKRGQNVTFRCDPISEHNRLYWYRQTLGQGPEFLTYFQNEAQLEKSRLLSDRFSAERPKGSFSTLEIQRTEQGDSAMYLCASSLAAGNQPQHFGDGTRLSIL.

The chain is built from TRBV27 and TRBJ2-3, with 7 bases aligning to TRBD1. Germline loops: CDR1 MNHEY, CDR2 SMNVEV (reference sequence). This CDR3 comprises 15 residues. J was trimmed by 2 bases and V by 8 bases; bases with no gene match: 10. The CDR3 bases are TGTGCCAGCTCCTGGACAGGCGCCCCCACAGATACGCAGTATTTT. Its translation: CASSWTGAPTDTQYF.

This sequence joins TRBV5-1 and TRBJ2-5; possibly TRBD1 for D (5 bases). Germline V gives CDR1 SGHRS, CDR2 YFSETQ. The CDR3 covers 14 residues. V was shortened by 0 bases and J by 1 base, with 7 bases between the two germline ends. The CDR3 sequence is CASSLGQFQETQYF. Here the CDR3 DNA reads TGCGCCAGCAGCTTGGGACAGTTCCAAGAGACCCAGTACTTC. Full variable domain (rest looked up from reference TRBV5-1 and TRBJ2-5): KAGVTQTPRYLIKTRGQQVTLSCSPISGHRSVSWYQQTPGQGLQFLFEYFSETQRNKGNFPGRFSGRQFSNSRSEMNVSTLELGDSALYLCASSLGQFQETQYFGPGTRLLVL.

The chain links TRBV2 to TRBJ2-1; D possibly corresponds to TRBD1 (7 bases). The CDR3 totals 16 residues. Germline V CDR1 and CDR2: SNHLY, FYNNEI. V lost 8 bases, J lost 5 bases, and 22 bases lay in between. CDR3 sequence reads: CASSPPGGGRNNEQFF. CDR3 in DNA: TGTGCCAGCTCGCCCCCAGGGGGAGGCCGGAACAATGAGCAGTTCTTC.

CDR3: CAWRGSSTEAFF. Written as DNA, the CDR3 is TGTGCCTGGAGAGGGAGCAGCACTGAAGCTTTCTTT. This rearrangement joins TRBV30 to TRBJ1-1, with D unclear. Between the trimmed V and J ends, which lost 3 bases and 4 bases, there was a span of 9 bases. CDR1 and CDR2 from the germline V gene are GTSNPN and SVGIG (reference sequence). The CDR3 has 12 residues.

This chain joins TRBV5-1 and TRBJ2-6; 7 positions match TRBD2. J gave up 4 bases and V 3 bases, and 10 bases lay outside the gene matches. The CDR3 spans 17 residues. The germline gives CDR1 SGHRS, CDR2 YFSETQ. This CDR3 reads CASSSGGGVAGANVLTF. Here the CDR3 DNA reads TGCGCCAGCAGCTCGGGGGGTGGGGTAGCCGGGGCCAACGTCCTGACTTTC.

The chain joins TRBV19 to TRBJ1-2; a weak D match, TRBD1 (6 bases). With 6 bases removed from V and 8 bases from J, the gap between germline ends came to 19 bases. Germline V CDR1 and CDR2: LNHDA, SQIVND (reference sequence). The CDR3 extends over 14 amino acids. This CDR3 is CASSPAQGHGGYTF. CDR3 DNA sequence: TGTGCCAGTAGCCCCGCTCAGGGACATGGGGGCTACACCTTC.

Written as DNA, the CDR3 is TGTGCCAGCAGCCCAGAGGGGCAGACAGGCATCTATGGCTACACCTTC. Translated, it gives CASSPEGQTGIYGYTF. V and J are TRBV7-6 and TRBJ1-2, with a weak D call TRBD1 (6 bases). The CDR3 has 16 residues. CDR1 SGHVS and CDR2 FNYEAQ come from the germline V gene. Trimming cost V 5 bases and J 4 bases, with 20 bases left between them.

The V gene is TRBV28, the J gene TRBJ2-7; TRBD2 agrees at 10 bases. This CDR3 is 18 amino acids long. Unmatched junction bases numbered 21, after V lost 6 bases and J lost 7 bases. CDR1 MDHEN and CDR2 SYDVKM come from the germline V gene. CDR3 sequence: CASSSVRIHSGRAREQYF. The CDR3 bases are TGTGCCAGCAGCTCCGTCCGGATCCACAGCGGGAGGGCCAGAGAGCAGTACTTC. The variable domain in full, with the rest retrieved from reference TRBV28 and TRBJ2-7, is DVKVTQSSRYLVKRTGEKVFLECVQDMDHENMFWYRQDPGLGLRLIYFSYDVKMKEKGDIPEGYSVSREKKERFSLILESASTNQTSMYLCASSSVRIHSGRAREQYFGPGTRLTVT.

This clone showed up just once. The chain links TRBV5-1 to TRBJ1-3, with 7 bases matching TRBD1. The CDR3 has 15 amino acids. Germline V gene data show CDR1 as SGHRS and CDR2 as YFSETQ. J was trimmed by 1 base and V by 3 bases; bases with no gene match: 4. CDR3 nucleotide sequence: TGCGCCAGCAGCTCGGGGGACAGTTCTGGAAACACCATATATTTT. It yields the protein CASSSGDSSGNTIYF. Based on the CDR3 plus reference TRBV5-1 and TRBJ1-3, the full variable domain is KAGVTQTPRYLIKTRGQQVTLSCSPISGHRSVSWYQQTPGQGLQFLFEYFSETQRNKGNFPGRFSGRQFSNSRSEMNVSTLELGDSALYLCASSSGDSSGNTIYFGEGSWLTVV.

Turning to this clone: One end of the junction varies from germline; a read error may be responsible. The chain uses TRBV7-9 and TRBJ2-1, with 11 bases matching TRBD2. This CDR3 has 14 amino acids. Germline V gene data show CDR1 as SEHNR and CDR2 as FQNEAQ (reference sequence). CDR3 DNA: TGTGCCAGCAGCTCGGGACTAGCGGATAATGAACAGTTCTTC. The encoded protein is CASSSGLADNEQFF.

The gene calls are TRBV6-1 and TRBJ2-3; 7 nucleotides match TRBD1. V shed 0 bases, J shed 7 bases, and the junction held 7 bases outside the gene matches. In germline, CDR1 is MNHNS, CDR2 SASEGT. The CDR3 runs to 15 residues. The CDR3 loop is CASSEAPGTVNTQYF. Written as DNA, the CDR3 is TGTGCCAGCAGTGAAGCGCCCGGGACAGTCAATACGCAGTATTTT.

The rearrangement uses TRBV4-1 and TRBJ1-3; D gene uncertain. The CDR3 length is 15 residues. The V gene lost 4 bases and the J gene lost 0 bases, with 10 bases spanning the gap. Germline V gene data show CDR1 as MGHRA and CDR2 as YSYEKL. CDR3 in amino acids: CASSRPWSSGNTIYF. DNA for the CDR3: TGCGCCAGCAGCCGCCCTTGGAGCTCTGGAAACACCATATATTTT.

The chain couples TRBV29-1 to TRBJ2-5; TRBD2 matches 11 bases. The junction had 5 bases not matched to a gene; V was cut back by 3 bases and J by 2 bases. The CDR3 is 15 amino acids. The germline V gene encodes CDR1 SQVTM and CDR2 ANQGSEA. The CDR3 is CSVEVGLAVQETQYF. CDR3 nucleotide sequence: TGCAGCGTTGAGGTGGGACTAGCGGTACAAGAGACCCAGTACTTC.

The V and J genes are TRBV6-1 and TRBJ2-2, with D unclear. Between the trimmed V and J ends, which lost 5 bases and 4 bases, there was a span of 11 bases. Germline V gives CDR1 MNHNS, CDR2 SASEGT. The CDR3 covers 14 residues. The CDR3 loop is CASSPARLTGELFF. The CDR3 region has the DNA TGTGCCAGCAGTCCGGCCAGACTCACCGGGGAGCTGTTTTTT.

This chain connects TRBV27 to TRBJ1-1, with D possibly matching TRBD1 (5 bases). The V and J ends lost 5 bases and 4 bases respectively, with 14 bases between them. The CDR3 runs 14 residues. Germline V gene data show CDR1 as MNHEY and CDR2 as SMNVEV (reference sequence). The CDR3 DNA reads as TGTGCCAGCAGTGCGGGGCAGGGTATCACTGAAGCTTTCTTT. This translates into CASSAGQGITEAFF.

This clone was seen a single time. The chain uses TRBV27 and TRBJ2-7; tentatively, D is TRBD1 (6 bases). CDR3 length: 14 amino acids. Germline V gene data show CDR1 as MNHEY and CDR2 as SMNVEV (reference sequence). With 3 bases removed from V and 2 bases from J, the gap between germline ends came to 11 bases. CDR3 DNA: TGTGCCAGCAGTTTTGGGGACAACACCTACGAGCAGTACTTC. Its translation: CASSFGDNTYEQYF.

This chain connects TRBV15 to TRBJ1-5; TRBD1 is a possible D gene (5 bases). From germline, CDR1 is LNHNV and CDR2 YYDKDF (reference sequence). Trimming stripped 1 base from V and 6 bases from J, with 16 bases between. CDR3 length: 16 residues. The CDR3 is CATSRVVSQGLQPQHF. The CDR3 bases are TGTGCCACCAGCAGAGTAGTGAGCCAGGGCCTTCAGCCCCAGCATTTT.

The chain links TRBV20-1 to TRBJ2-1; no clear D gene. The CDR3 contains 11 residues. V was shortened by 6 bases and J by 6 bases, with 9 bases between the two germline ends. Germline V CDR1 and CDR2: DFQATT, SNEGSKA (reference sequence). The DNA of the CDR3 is TGCAGTGCAAGGAGCTTCAATGAGCAGTTCTTC. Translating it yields CSARSFNEQFF.